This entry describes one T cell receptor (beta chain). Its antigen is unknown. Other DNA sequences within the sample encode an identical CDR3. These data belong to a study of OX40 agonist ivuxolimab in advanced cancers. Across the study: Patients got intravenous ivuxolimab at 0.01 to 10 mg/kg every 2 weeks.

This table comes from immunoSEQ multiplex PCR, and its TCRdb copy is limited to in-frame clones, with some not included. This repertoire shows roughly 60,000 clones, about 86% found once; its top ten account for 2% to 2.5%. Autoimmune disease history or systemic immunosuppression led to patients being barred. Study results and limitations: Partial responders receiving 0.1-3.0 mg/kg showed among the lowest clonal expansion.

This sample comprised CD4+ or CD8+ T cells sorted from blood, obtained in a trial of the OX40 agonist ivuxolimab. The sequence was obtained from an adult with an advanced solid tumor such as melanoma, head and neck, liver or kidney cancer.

CDR3 bases: TGTGCCAGCTCACAACCGGGACAGGGGACCTACGAGCAGTACTTC. This translates into CASSQPGQGTYEQYF. The chain recombines TRBV18 with TRBJ2-7, with 10 positions matching TRBD1. Germline CDR1 reads KGHSH; CDR2 reads LQKENI. The CDR3 extends over 15 amino acids. J gave up 2 bases and V 4 bases, and 5 bases lay outside the gene matches.